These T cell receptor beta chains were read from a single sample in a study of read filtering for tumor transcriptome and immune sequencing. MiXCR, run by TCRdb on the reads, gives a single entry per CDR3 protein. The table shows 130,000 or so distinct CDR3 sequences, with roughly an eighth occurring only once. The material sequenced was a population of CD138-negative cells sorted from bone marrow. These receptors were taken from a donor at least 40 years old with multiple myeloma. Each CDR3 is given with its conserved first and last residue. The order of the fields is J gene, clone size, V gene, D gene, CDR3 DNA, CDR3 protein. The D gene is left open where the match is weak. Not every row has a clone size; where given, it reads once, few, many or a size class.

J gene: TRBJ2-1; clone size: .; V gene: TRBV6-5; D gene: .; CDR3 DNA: TGTGCCAGCAACAGACAGTCCTCCTACAATGAGCAGTTCTTC; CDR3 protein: CASNRQSSYNEQFF
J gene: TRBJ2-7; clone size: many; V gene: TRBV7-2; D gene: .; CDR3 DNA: TGTGCCAGCACCCGCGGACAGGGACTAAGCGGGGCAAGCTCCTACGAGCAGTACTTC; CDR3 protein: CASTRGQGLSGASSYEQYF
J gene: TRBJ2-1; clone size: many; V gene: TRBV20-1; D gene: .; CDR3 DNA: TGCAGTGCCCAGACTACCTACCCCTACAATGAGCAGTTCTTC; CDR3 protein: CSAQTTYPYNEQFF
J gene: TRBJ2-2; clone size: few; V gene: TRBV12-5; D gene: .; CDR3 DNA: TGTGCTAGTGGTGGTCGAGGCACCGGGGAGCTGTTTTTT; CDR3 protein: CASGGRGTGELFF
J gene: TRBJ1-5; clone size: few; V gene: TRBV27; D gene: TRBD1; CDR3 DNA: TGTGCCAACCAATTACAGGGGGGAAGGAATCAGCCCCAGCATTTT; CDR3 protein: CANQLQGGRNQPQHF
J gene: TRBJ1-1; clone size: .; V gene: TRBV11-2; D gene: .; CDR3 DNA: TGTGCCAGCAGCCTGGGCGGGTGGAGTGGAGCTTTCTTT; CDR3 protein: CASSLGGWSGAFF
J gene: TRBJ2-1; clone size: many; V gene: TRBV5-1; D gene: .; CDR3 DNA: TGCGCCAGCAGCTTTTGGACTGCTTTAGGTGAGCAGTTCTTC; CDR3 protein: CASSFWTALGEQFF
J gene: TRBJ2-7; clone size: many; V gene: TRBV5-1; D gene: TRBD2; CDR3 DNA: TGCGCCAGCAGCTTGCGCCCGGGACTAAATCCGGACGAGCAGTACTTC; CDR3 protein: CASSLRPGLNPDEQYF
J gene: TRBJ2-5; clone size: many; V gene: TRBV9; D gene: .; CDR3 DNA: TGTGCCAGCAGCGTAGTTGATAGCGCCCAAGAGACCCAGTACTTC; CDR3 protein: CASSVVDSAQETQYF
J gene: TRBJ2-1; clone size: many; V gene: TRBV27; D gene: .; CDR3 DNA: TGTGCCAGCAGTTTAGAAGGCGTGGGCTACAATGAGCAGTTCTTC; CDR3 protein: CASSLEGVGYNEQFF
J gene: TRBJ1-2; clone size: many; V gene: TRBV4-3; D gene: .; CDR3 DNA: TGCGCCAGCAGCCAAGGAACGGTAGGGGGCTACACCTTC; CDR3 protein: CASSQGTVGGYTF
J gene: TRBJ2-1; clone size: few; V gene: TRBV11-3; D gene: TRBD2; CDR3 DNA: TGTGCCAGCAGCTCCAAATCGGAGCCCGGGAGGAATGAGCAGTTCTTC; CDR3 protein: CASSSKSEPGRNEQFF
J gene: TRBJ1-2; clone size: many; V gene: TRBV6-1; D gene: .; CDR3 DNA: TGTGCCAGCAGCGCTACAAGACTCTATGGCTACACCTTC; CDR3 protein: CASSATRLYGYTF
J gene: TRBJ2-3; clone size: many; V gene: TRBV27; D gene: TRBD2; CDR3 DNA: TGTGCCAGCAGTTTAAAGGGACTAGTTTCCCTCCGAGATACGCAGTATTTT; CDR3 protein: CASSLKGLVSLRDTQYF